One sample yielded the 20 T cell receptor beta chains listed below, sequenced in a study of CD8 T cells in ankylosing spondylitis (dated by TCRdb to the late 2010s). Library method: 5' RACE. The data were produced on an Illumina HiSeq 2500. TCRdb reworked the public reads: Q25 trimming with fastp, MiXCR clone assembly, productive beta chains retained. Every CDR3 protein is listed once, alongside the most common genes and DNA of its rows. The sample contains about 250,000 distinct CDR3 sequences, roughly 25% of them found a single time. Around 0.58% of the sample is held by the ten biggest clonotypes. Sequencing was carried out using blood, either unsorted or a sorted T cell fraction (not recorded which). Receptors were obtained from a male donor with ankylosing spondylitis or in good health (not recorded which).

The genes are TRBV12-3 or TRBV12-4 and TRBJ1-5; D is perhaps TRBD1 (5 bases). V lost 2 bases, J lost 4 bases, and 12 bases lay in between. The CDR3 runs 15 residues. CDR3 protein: CASSLRSWGNQPQHF. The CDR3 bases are TGTGCCAGCAGTTTAAGGTCCTGGGGGAATCAGCCCCAGCATTTT.

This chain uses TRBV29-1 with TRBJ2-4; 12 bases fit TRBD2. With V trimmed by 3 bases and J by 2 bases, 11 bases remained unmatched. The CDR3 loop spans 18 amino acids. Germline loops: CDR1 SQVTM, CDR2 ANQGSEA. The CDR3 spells CSVDRWVTSGGSKNIQYF. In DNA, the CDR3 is TGCAGCGTTGATAGATGGGTGACTAGCGGGGGATCCAAAAACATTCAGTACTTC.

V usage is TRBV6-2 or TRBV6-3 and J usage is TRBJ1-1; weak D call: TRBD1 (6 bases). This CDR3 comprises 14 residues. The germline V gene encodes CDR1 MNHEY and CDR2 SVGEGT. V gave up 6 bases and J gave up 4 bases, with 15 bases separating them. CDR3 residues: CASRRGGSSTEAFF. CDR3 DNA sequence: TGTGCCAGCAGGCGTGGGGGCTCGAGCACTGAAGCTTTCTTT.

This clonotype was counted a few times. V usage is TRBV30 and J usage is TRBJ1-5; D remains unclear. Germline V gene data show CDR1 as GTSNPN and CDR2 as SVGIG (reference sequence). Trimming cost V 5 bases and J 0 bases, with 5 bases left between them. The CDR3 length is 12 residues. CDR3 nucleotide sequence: TGTGCCTGGGATCATAGCAATCAGCCCCAGCATTTT. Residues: CAWDHSNQPQHF.

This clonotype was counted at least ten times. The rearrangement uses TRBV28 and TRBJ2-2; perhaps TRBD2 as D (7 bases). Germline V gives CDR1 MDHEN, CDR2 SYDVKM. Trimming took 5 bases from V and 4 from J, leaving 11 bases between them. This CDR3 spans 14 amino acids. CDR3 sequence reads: CASSGLGGTGELFF. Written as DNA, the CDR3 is TGTGCCAGCAGTGGACTAGGGGGCACCGGGGAGCTGTTTTTT. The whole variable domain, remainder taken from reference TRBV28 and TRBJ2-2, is DVKVTQSSRYLVKRTGEKVFLECVQDMDHENMFWYRQDPGLGLRLIYFSYDVKMKEKGDIPEGYSVSREKKERFSLILESASTNQTSMYLCASSGLGGTGELFFGEGSRLTVL.

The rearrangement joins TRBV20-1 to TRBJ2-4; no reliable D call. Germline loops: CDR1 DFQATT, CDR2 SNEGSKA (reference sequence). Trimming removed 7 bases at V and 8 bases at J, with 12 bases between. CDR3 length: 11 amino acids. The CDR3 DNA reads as TGCAGTGGACGAGGTCTGGACATTCAGTACTTC. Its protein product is CSGRGLDIQYF.

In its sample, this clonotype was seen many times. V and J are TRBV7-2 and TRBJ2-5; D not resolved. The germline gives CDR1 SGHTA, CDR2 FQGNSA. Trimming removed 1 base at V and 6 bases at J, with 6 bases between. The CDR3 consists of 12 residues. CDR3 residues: CASSLDRQTQYF. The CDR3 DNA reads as TGTGCCAGCAGCTTAGACAGACAGACCCAGTACTTC.

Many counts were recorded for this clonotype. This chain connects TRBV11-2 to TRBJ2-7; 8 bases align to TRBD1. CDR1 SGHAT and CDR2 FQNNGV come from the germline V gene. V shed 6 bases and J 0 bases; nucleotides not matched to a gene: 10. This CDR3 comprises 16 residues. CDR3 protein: CASRKPGQVDSYEQYF. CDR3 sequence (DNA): TGTGCCAGCAGGAAACCGGGACAGGTTGACTCCTACGAGCAGTACTTC.

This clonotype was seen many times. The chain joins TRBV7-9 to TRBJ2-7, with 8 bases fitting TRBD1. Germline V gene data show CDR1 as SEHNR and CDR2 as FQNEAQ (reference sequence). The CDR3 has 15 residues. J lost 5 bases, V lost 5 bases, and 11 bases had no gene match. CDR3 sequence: CASSPLGTGGNEQYF. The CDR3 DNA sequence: TGTGCCAGCAGCCCACTGGGGACAGGAGGAAACGAGCAGTACTTC.

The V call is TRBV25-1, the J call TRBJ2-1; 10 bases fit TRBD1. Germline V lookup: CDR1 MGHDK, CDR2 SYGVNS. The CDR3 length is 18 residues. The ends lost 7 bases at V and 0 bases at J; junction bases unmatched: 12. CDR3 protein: CASTRGDRGSSSYNEQFF. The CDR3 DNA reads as TGTGCCAGCACTCGGGGGGACAGGGGTTCTTCCTCCTACAATGAGCAGTTCTTC.

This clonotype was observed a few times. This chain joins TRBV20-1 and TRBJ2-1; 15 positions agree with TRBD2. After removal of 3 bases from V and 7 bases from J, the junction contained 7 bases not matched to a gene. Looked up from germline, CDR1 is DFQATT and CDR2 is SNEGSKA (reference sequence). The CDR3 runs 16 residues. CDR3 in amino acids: CSASRTSGGAVNEQFF. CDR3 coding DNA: TGCAGTGCTAGTCGGACTAGCGGGGGGGCAGTGAATGAGCAGTTCTTC.

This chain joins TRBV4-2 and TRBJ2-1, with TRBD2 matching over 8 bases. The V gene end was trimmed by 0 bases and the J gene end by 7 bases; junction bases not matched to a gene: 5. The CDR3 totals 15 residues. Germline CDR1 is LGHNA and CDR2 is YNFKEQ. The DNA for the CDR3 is TGTGCCAGCAGCCAAGAGGGGACTAGTGGTAATGAGCAGTTCTTC. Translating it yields CASSQEGTSGNEQFF.

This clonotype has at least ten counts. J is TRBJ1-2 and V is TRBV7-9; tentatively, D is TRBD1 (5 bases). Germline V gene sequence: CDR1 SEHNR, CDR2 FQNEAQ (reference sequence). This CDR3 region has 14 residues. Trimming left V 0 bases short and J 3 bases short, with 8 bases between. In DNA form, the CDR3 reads TGTGCCAGCAGCTTAGCCCGGGACTACTATGGCTACACCTTC. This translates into CASSLARDYYGYTF.

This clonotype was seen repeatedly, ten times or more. The CDR3 is CATTPELGRETQYF. The CDR3 DNA reads TGTGCCACCACGCCCGAGCTGGGTAGGGAGACCCAGTACTTC. The chain joins TRBV10-3 to TRBJ2-5; D is uncertain. V dropped 10 bases and J dropped 5 bases, with 20 bases sitting between them. Germline V gene lookup returns CDR1 ENHRY and CDR2 SYGVKD. This CDR3 spans 14 amino acids.

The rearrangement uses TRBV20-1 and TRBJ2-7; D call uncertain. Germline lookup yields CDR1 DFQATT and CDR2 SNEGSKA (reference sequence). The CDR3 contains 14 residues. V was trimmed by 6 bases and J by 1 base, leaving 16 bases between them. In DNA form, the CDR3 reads TGCAGTGCCAAGGATTTGGTTAGGTCCTACGAGCAGTACTTC. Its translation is CSAKDLVRSYEQYF.

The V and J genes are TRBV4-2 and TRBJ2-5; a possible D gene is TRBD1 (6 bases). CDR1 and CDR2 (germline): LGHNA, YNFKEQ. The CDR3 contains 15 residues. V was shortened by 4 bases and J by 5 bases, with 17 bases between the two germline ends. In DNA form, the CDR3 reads TGTGCCAGCAGCCCCAGGTCCGACAGGCGGGAGACCCAGTACTTC. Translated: CASSPRSDRRETQYF.

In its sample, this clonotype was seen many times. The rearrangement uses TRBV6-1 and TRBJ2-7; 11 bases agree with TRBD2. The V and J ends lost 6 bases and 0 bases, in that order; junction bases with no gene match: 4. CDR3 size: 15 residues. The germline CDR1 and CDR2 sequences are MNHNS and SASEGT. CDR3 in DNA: TGTGCCAGCAGGAAACTAGCGGGGGCCTCCTACGAGCAGTACTTC. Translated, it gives CASRKLAGASYEQYF.

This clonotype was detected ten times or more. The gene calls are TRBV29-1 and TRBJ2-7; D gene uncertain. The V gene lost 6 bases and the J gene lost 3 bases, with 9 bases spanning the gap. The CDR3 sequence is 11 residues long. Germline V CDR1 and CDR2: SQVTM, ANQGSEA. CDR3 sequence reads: CSVYVGYEQYF. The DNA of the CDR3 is TGCAGCGTGTATGTGGGCTACGAGCAGTACTTC.

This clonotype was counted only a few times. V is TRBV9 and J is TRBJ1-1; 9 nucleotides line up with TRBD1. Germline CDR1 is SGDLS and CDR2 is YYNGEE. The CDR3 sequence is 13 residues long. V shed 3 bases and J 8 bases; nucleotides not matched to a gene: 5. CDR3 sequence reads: CASSAWTGAEAFF. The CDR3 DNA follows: TGTGCCAGCAGCGCCTGGACAGGGGCGGAAGCTTTCTTT.

In DNA form, the CDR3 reads TGTGCCAGCAGTTTGAGGACAGATTTCACTGAAGCTTTCTTT. This codes for CASSLRTDFTEAFF. The chain employs TRBV12-3 or TRBV12-4 and TRBJ1-1; D possibly corresponds to TRBD1 (6 bases). The V end was cut by 3 bases, the J end by 4 bases, with 12 bases between. The CDR3 is 14 amino acids.